This TCR beta chain appears in the sequencing data of a study of blood T cell repertoires in COVID-19. Germline CDR1 is SGHVS and CDR2 is FQNEAQ. CDR3 length: 14 residues. V was clipped by 1 base and J by 3 bases, with 6 bases between them. In the source study's methods: From reference gene primer amplification, estimates of nucleated cell counts were derived. Clones were sequenced by immunoSEQ multiplex PCR, and TCRdb holds only the in-frame ones, with some missing. D and trimming come from the DNA, and the V and J calls and clone size come from that table. Of under 200,000 clones in the sample, around 79% were seen once.

The receptor was derived from a woman in her 70s in a cohort exposed to, infected with or recovered from COVID-19 (not recorded which). The chain recombines TRBV7-8 with TRBJ1-4; TRBD1 might be the D (6 bases). The source material was PBMCs or T cells enriched from blood (not recorded which). CDR3 nucleotides: TGTGCCAGCAGCTTAGGACAGGCTAATGAAAAACTGTTTTTT. Amino acids: CASSLGQANEKLFF.